One and the same sample provided the 5 T cell receptor beta chains below, sequenced in a study of spatial heterogeneity in lung cancer. Time point reported: sample taken at primary tumor resection. TCRdb itself ran the 5' RACE reads through MiXCR, one entry per CDR3 protein. The sample lists over 6,000 distinct CDR3 sequences; 9.7% were seen once. The sequences come from normal lung tissue next to the tumor, collected at surgery. The receptors here all came from a male donor with early-stage non-small cell lung cancer.

This clonotype is categorized as medium-sized. The chain combines TRBV9 with TRBJ2-7, with 7 bases identical to TRBD2. The germline V gene encodes CDR1 SGDLS and CDR2 YYNGEE. J gave up 2 bases and V 0 bases, and 8 bases lay outside the gene matches. The CDR3 is made up of 16 amino acids. The CDR3 region has the DNA TGTGCCAGCAGCGTAGCCCAGACTAGCCTCCCCTACGAGCAGTACTTC. Its translation: CASSVAQTSLPYEQYF.

This clonotype was picked up many times. The V gene is TRBV7-2, the J gene TRBJ2-2; D gene unclear. The CDR3 contains 15 residues. Between the trimmed V and J ends, which lost 1 base and 1 base, there was a span of 7 bases. Germline CDR1 is SGHTA and CDR2 is FQGNSA. CDR3 nucleotide sequence: TGTGCCAGCAGCTTAGAGCCTAGGAACACCGGGGAGCTGTTTTTT. It codes for CASSLEPRNTGELFF.

By proportion, this clonotype is medium-sized. The rearrangement links TRBV6-2 or TRBV6-3 to TRBJ2-5; 7 bases map to TRBD2. CDR1 is MNHEY and CDR2 is SVGEGT in the germline V gene. V was pared by 4 bases and J by 1 base, with 9 bases of the junction left unmatched. CDR3 length: 16 amino acids. The CDR3, as DNA: TGTGCCAGCAGTTCCCTCTCGACTAGCCGCCAAGAGACCCAGTACTTC. Its translation is CASSSLSTSRQETQYF.

This clonotype appeared a few times. The genes are TRBV20-1 and TRBJ2-3; possibly TRBD1 for D (5 bases). The V end was cut by 0 bases, the J end by 2 bases, with 18 bases between. In germline, CDR1 is DFQATT, CDR2 SNEGSKA (reference sequence). CDR3 length: 17 amino acids. DNA for the CDR3: TGCAGTGCTAGAGATCCCCTCAGGACGGACAACACAGATACGCAGTATTTT. Translating it yields CSARDPLRTDNTDTQYF.

This rearrangement joins TRBV20-1 to TRBJ2-7, with D possibly being TRBD1 or TRBD2 (6 bases each). CDR1 and CDR2 from the germline V gene are DFQATT and SNEGSKA (reference sequence). The CDR3 contains 11 residues. This CDR3 reads CRGTSAPGQYF. In nucleotides, the CDR3 is TGCCGGGGGACAAGTGCCCCCGGGCAGTACTTC.